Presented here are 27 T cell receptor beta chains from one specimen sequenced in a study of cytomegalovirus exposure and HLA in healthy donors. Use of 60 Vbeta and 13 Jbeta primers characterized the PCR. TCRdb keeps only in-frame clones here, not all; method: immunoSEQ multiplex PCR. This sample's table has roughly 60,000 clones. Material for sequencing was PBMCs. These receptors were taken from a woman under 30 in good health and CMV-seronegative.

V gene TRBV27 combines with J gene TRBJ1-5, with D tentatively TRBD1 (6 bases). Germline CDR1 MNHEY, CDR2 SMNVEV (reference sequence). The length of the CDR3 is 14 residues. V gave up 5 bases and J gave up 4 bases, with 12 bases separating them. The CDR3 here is CASSPQGFNQPQHF. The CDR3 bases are TGTGCCAGCAGTCCACAGGGTTTTAATCAGCCCCAGCATTTT.

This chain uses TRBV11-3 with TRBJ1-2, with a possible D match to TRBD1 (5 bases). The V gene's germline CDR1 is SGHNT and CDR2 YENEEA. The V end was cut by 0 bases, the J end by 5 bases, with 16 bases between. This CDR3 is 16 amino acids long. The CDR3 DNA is TGTGCCAGCAGCTTAGAGGGCAGGGCTGGAAAATATGGCTACACCTTC. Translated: CASSLEGRAGKYGYTF.

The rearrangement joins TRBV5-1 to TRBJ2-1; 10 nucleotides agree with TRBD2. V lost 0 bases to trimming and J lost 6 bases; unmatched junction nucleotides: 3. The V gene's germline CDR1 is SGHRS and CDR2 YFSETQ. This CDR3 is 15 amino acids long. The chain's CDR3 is CASSLVLAGANEQFF. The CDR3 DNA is TGCGCCAGCAGCTTGGTTCTAGCGGGGGCCAATGAGCAGTTCTTC.

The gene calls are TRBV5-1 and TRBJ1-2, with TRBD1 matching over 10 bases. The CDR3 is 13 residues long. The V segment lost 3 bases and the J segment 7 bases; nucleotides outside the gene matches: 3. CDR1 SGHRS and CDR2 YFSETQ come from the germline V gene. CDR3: CASSSGTGVGYTF. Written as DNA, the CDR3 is TGCGCCAGCAGCTCCGGGACAGGGGTTGGCTACACCTTC.

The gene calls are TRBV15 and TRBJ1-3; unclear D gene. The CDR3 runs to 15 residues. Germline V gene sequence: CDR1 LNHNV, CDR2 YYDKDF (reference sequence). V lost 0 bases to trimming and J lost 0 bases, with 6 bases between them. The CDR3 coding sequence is TGTGCCACCAGCAGAGACCGGGGCTCTGGAAACACCATATATTTT. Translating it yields CATSRDRGSGNTIYF.

The CDR3 DNA reads TGCGCCAGCAGCCAAGATGGAATCGGGGGGCCGTACCCCTACAATGAGCAGTTCTTC. Translating gives CASSQDGIGGPYPYNEQFF. The chain joins TRBV4-1 to TRBJ2-1, with a tentative D call TRBD2 (7 bases). The CDR3 runs 19 residues. The V gene's germline CDR1 is MGHRA and CDR2 YSYEKL. Trimming took off 0 bases at V and 2 bases at J, with 20 bases between the two ends.

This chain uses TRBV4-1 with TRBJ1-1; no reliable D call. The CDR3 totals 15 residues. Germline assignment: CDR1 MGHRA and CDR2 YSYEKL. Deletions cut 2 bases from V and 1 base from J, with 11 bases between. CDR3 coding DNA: TGCGCCAGCAGCCAATTCTCAGGCACGAACACTGAAGCTTTCTTT. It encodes CASSQFSGTNTEAFF.

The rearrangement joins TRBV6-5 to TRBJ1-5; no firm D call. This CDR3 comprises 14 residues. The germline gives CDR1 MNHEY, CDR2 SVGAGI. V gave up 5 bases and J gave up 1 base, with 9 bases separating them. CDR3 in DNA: TGTGCCAGCAGTCCACTAAGGAGCAATCAGCCCCAGCATTTT. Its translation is CASSPLRSNQPQHF.

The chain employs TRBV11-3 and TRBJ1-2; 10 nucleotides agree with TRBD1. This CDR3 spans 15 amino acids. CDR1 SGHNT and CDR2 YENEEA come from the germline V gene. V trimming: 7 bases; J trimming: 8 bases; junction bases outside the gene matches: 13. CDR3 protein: CASTASPGTGVGYTF. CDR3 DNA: TGTGCCAGCACCGCATCCCCCGGGACAGGGGTCGGCTACACCTTC. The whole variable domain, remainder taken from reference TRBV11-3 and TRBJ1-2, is EAGVVQSPRYKIIEKKQPVAFWCNPISGHNTLYWYLQNLGQGPELLIRYENEEAVDDSQLPKDRFSAERLKGVDSTLKIQPAELGDSAVYLCASTASPGTGVGYTFGSGTRLTVV.

CDR3 in amino acids: CASSGTGLAYEQYF. The DNA of the CDR3 is TGTGCCAGCAGTGGGACAGGGTTGGCCTACGAGCAGTACTTC. The chain couples TRBV6-1 to TRBJ2-7, with TRBD1 matching over 8 bases. From germline, CDR1 is MNHNS and CDR2 SASEGT. This CDR3 region has 14 residues. V was clipped by 4 bases and J by 2 bases; unmatched bases: 4.

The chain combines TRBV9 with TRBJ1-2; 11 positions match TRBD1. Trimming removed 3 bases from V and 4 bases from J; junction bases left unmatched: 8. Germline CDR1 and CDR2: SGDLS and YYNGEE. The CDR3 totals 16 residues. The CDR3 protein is CASSEPGTGGSYGYTF. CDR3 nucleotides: TGTGCCAGCAGCGAGCCGGGGACAGGGGGAAGCTATGGCTACACCTTC.

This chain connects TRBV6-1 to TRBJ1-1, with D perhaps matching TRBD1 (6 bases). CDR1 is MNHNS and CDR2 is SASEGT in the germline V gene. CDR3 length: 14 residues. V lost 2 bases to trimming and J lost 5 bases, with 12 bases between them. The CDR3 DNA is TGTGCCAGCAGTGAACTTGGGGGCTGGACTGAAGCTTTCTTT. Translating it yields CASSELGGWTEAFF.

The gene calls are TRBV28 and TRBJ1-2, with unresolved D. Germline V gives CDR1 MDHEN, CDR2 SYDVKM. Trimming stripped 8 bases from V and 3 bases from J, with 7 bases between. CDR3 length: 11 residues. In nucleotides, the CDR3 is TGTGCCAGCCAGGCCTACTATGGCTACACCTTC. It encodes CASQAYYGYTF.

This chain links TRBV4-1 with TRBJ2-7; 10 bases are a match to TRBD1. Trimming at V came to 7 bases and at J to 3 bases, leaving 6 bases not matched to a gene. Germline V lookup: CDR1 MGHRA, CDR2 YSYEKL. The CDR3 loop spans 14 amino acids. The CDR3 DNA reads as TGCGCCAGCAAATCGGGACAGGGGAACTACGAGCAGTACTTC. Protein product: CASKSGQGNYEQYF.

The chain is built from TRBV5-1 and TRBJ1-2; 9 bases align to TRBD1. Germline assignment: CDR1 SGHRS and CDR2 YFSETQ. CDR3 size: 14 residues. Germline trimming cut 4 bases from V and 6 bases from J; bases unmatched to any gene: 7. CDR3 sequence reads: CASSQGTGWDGYTF. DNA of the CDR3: TGCGCCAGCAGCCAAGGGACAGGGTGGGATGGCTACACCTTC.

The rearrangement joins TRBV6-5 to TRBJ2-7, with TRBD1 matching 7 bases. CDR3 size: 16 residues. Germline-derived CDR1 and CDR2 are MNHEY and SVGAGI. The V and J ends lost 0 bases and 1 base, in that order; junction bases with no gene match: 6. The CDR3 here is CASSYSIQGYSYEQYF. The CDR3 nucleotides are TGTGCCAGCAGTTACTCGATACAGGGGTATTCCTACGAGCAGTACTTC.

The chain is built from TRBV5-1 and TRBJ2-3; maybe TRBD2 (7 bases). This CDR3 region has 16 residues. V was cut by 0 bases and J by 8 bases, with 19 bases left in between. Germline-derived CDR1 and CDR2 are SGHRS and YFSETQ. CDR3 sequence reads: CASSLEGGGPRGTQYF. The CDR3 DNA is TGCGCCAGCAGCTTGGAAGGGGGAGGGCCGAGAGGTACGCAGTATTTT.

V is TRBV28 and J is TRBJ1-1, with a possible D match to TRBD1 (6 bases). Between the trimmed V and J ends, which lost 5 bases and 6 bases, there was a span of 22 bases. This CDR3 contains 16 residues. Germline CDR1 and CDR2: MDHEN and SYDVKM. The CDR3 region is CASSQTSLGAESEAFF. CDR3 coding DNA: TGTGCCAGCAGTCAAACATCCCTGGGGGCTGAGTCTGAAGCTTTCTTT.

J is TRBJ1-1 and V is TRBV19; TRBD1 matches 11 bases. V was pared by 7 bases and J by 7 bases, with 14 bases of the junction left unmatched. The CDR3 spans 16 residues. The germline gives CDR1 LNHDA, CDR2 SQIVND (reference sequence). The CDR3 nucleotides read TGTGCCAGTACCGAAGGGGGGACAGGGGGTTTGGATGAAGCTTTCTTT. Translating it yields CASTEGGTGGLDEAFF.

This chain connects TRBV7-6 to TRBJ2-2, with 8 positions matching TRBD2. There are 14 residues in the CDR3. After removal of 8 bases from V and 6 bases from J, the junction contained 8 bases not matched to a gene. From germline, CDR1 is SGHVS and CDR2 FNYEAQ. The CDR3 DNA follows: TGTGCCAGCTCAGGTGGTAGCGGGGCCGGGGAGCTGTTTTTT. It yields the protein CASSGGSGAGELFF. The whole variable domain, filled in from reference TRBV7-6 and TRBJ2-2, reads GAGVSQSPRYKVTKRGQDVALRCDPISGHVSLYWYRQALGQGPEFLTYFNYEAQQDKSGLPNDRFSAERPEGSISTLTIQRTEQRDSAMYRCASSGGSGAGELFFGEGSRLTVL.

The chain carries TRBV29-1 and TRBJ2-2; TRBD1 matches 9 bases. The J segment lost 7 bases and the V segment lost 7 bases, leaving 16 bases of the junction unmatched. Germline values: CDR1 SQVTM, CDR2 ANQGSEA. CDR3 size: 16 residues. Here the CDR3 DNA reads TGCAGCGGTGCAGGGGGCCGGGACAGGGAGGGCGGGGAGCTGTTTTTT. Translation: CSGAGGRDREGGELFF.

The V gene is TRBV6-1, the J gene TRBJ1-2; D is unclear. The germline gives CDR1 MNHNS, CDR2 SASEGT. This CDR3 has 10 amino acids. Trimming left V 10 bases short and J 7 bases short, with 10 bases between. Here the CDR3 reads CATSYGGYTF. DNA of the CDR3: TGTGCCACGTCCTATGGTGGCTACACCTTC.

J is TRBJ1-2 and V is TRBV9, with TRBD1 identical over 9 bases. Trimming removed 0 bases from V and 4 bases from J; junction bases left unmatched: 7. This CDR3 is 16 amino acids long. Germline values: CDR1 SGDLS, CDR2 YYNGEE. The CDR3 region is CASSVEGTGLGYGYTF. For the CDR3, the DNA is TGTGCCAGCAGCGTAGAGGGGACAGGGTTGGGCTATGGCTACACCTTC.

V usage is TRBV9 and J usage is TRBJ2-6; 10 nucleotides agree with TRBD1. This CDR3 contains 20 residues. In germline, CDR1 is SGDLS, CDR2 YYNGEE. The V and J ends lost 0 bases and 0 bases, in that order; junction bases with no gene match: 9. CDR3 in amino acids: CASSVAAVGQGFSGANVLTF. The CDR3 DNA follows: TGTGCCAGCAGCGTAGCCGCCGTGGGACAGGGGTTCTCTGGGGCCAACGTCCTGACTTTC.

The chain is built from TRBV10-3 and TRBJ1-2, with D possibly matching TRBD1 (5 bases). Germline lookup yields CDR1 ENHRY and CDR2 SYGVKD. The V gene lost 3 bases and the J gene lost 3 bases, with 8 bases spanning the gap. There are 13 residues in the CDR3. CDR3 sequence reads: CAISEQAHYGYTF. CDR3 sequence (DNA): TGTGCCATCAGTGAACAGGCCCACTATGGCTACACCTTC.

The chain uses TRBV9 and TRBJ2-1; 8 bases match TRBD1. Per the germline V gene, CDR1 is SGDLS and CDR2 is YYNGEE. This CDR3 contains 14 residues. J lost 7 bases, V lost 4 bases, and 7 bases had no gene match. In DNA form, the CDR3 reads TGTGCCAGCAGCCCGGGGACAGGTGTGAATGAGCAGTTCTTC. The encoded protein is CASSPGTGVNEQFF.

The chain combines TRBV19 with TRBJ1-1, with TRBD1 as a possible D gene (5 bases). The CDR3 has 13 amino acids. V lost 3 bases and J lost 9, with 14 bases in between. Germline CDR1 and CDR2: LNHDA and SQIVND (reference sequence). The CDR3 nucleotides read TGTGCCAGTAGTATCCCCTGGGGGGGGAAAGCTTTCTTT. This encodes CASSIPWGGKAFF.